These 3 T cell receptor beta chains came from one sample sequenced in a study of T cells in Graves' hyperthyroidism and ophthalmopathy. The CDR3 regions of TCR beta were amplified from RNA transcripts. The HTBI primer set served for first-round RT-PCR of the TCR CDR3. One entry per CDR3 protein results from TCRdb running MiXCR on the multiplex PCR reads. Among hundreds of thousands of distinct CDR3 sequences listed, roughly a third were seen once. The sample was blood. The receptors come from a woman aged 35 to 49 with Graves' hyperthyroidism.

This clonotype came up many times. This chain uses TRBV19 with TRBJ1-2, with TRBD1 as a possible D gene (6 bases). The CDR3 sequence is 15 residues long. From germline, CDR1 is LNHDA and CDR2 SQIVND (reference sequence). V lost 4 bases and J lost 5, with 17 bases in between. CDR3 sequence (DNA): TGTGCCAGTAGTAAGGACCGGGACACGAAGTATGGCTACACCTTC. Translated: CASSKDRDTKYGYTF.

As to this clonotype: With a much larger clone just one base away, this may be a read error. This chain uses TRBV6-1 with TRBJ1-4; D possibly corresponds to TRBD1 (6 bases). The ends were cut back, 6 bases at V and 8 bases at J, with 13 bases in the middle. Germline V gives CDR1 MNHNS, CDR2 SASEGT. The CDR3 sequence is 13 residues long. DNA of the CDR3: TGTGCCAGCAGAGGACAGACTACGGAAAAACTGTTTTTT. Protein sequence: CASRGQTTEKLFF.

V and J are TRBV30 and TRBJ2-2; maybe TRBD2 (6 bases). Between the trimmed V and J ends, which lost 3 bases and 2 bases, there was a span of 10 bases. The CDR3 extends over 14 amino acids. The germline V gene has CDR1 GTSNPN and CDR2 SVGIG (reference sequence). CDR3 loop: CAWRWTTNTGELFF. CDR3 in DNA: TGTGCCTGGAGGTGGACTACCAACACCGGGGAGCTGTTTTTT. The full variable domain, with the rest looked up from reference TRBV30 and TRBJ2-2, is SQTIHQWPATLVQPVGSPLSLECTVEGTSNPNLYWYRQAAGRGLQLLFYSVGIGQISSEVPQNLSASRPQDRQFILSSKKLLLSDSGFYLCAWRWTTNTGELFFGEGSRLTVL.